The sample holds a few counts of the clone carrying this T cell receptor beta chain. Its antigen is as yet unknown. This sample was taken from a study of blood T cells in healthy people across ages. Notes on the study in general: Donor CMV status, an unknown factor, possibly confounded changes in expanded clonotypes.

Per sample, extraction of total RNA gave at least 5 micrograms in every case. The use of a sample-barcoded 5' primer and a J-beta primer mix characterized a second PCR of roughly 6 to 12 cycles. TCRdb used MiXCR to reprocess the 5' RACE reads, holding one entry per CDR3 protein. The data show approximately 1.5 million distinct CDR3 sequences, under 55% seen once. The source of this sequence is a woman between 18 and 29 years old in good health. Input material: blood.

The CDR3 region is CASSPQRRVFLYEQYF. The CDR3 region has the DNA TGTGCCAGCAGTCCCCAACGTAGAGTCTTCCTCTACGAGCAGTACTTC. The J gene is TRBJ2-7, the V gene TRBV28; no clear D gene. The CDR3 runs to 16 residues. Trimming took off 5 bases at V and 3 bases at J, with 20 bases between the two ends. The germline CDR1 and CDR2 sequences are MDHEN and SYDVKM.